A single TCR beta chain is shown here with its context. Its antigen is still unknown. This sample is part of a study of cytomegalovirus exposure and HLA in healthy donors. Primers for the PCR totalled 60 Vbeta and 13 Jbeta. Repertoires were generated with immunoSEQ multiplex PCR, while TCRdb's copy carries only in-frame clones and drops some. The sample includes fewer than 200,000 clones, roughly nine tenths of them seen just once. Germline-derived CDR1 and CDR2 are MDHEN and SYDVKM. This CDR3 is built from 16 residues. V lost 6 bases, J lost 5 bases, and 9 bases stayed unmatched. Points from the study as a whole: The presence/absence work took it that sequencing depth was about the same across donors.

The source material was PBMCs. This receptor was taken from a girl under three years old in good health and CMV-seronegative. This rearrangement joins TRBV28 to TRBJ1-4; 10 nucleotides agree with TRBD1. CDR3 nucleotide sequence: TGTGCCAGCAGGCCCGACAGGGGGCGTATGAATGAAAAACTGTTTTTT. Translated: CASRPDRGRMNEKLFF.